The clone carrying this TCR beta chain was detected only once. This table comes from immunoSEQ multiplex PCR, and its TCRdb copy is limited to in-frame clones, with some not included. The repertoire has more than 140,000 clones, around nine tenths of them found once; the top ten carry around 5%. The CDR3 runs to 16 residues. Germline V gene data show CDR1 as MDHEN and CDR2 as SYDVKM. V gave up 4 bases and J gave up 3 bases; unmatched junction bases: 9. This entry comes from a study of T cell responses to AZD1222 COVID-19 vaccine. Sequencing was performed on peripheral blood, taken on day 0 of AZD1222 vaccination. The chain uses TRBV28 and TRBJ2-4; 7 bases are shared with TRBD2. The receptor was derived from an adult in good health. CDR3 amino acids: CASSSGGSGYKNIQYF. CDR3 in DNA: TGTGCCAGCAGTTCGGGCGGGAGTGGTTACAAAAACATTCAGTACTTC.